Presented here are 31 T cell receptor beta chains from one specimen sequenced in a study of graft-versus-host responses after intestinal transplantation. Sequencing used immunoSEQ multiplex PCR; TCRdb keeps in-frame clones, though not all of them. The sample lists 60,000 or so clones; around 90% were seen once. The sequences come from PBMCs, collected about 120 days after intestinal transplantation. These receptors came from a human patient who received an intestinal transplant, so some T cells may come from the graft donor.

The chain links TRBV2 to TRBJ2-1, with TRBD2 matching over 14 bases. The CDR3 sequence is 18 residues long. J lost 2 bases, V lost 8 bases, and 11 bases had no gene match. CDR1 and CDR2 from the germline V gene are SNHLY and FYNNEI. The CDR3 coding sequence is TGTGCCAGCTTCATGACTAGCGGGAGGGCCACGACCTACAATGAGCAGTTCTTC. Residues: CASFMTSGRATTYNEQFF.

The chain combines TRBV7-9 with TRBJ1-6, with D unclear. Germline values: CDR1 SEHNR, CDR2 FQNEAQ (reference sequence). The germline V and J ends were trimmed by 0 bases and 0 bases, with 9 bases remaining between them. This CDR3 comprises 17 residues. This chain's CDR3 is CASSLAPRGSYNSPLHF. The CDR3 DNA sequence: TGTGCCAGCAGCTTAGCGCCTCGGGGCTCCTATAATTCACCCCTCCACTTT.

The count of this clone is one. The J gene is TRBJ2-2, the V gene TRBV5-6; 8 bases align to TRBD2. Germline CDR1 SGHDT, CDR2 YYEEEE. V shed 0 bases and J 7 bases; nucleotides not matched to a gene: 8. The CDR3 spans 16 residues. The CDR3 loop reads CASSLVLAGKDGELFF. Written as DNA, the CDR3 is TGTGCCAGCAGCTTGGTGTTAGCGGGAAAGGACGGGGAGCTGTTTTTT.

The V gene is TRBV6-5, the J gene TRBJ2-5; D unclear. CDR1 and CDR2 from the germline V gene are MNHEY and SVGAGI. The CDR3 totals 12 residues. Between the trimmed V and J ends, which lost 0 bases and 4 bases, there was a span of 3 bases. CDR3 residues: CASSYSGETQYF. DNA of the CDR3: TGTGCCAGCAGTTACTCAGGAGAGACCCAGTACTTC.

V is TRBV6-5 and J is TRBJ1-5, with a tentative D call TRBD1 (6 bases). V dropped 0 bases and J dropped 4 bases, with 10 bases sitting between them. The CDR3 is 15 amino acids. Germline loops: CDR1 MNHEY, CDR2 SVGAGI. The CDR3 sequence is CASSYSGAGNQPQHF. The CDR3 DNA follows: TGTGCCAGCAGTTACTCGGGGGCAGGGAATCAGCCCCAGCATTTT.

This chain connects TRBV7-9 to TRBJ1-3; TRBD1 is a possible D gene (5 bases). The CDR3 contains 17 residues. CDR1 SEHNR and CDR2 FQNEAQ come from the germline V gene (reference sequence). Trimming removed 5 bases at V and 0 bases at J, with 17 bases between. The CDR3 spells CASSVLRDSLSGNTIYF. As DNA, the CDR3 is TGTGCCAGCAGCGTCCTTCGGGACTCTCTCTCTGGAAACACCATATATTTT.

This clone was observed a handful of times. The rearrangement links TRBV7-9 to TRBJ2-5; 8 bases match TRBD1. Trimming removed 5 bases from V and 2 bases from J; junction bases left unmatched: 10. The CDR3 runs 16 residues. Germline values: CDR1 SEHNR, CDR2 FQNEAQ (reference sequence). CDR3 protein: CASSPSGTGEQETQYF. CDR3 nucleotides: TGTGCCAGCAGCCCCAGTGGGACAGGAGAACAAGAGACCCAGTACTTC.

The chain uses TRBV2 and TRBJ2-6, with a tentative D call TRBD2 (5 bases). CDR3 length equals 16 residues. Deletions cut 3 bases from V and 2 bases from J, with 11 bases between. Germline CDR1 is SNHLY and CDR2 is FYNNEI. The CDR3 region has the DNA TGTGCCAGCAGTGATCGGGGATTTACTGGGGCCAACGTCCTGACTTTC. It is translated as CASSDRGFTGANVLTF.

The chain has TRBV7-2 and TRBJ1-6; D is perhaps TRBD1 (5 bases). CDR1 is SGHTA and CDR2 is FQGNSA in the germline V gene. This CDR3 contains 16 residues. Trimming stripped 5 bases from V and 0 bases from J, with 11 bases between. In DNA form, the CDR3 reads TGTGCCAGCAGCCACAGGCTCTCCTCCTATAATTCACCCCTCCACTTT. Translating it yields CASSHRLSSYNSPLHF. The full variable domain, its missing parts supplied by reference TRBV7-2 and TRBJ1-6, is GAGVSQSPSNKVTEKGKDVELRCDPISGHTALYWYRQSLGQGLEFLIYFQGNSAPDKSGLPSDRFSAERTGGSVSTLTIQRTQQEDSAVYLCASSHRLSSYNSPLHFGNGTRLTVT.

The chain carries TRBV18 and TRBJ2-3; no reliable D call. The CDR3 runs to 15 residues. Trimming stripped 3 bases from V and 3 bases from J, with 13 bases between. The germline gives CDR1 KGHSH, CDR2 LQKENI. CDR3 loop: CASSPSGPLTDTQYF. The CDR3 nucleotides are TGTGCCAGCTCACCGTCCGGTCCCCTTACAGATACGCAGTATTTT.

V gene TRBV4-1 combines with J gene TRBJ2-7; 7 bases fit TRBD1. V gave up 1 base and J gave up 6 bases; unmatched junction bases: 9. CDR3 length equals 15 residues. Looked up from germline, CDR1 is MGHRA and CDR2 is YSYEKL. As DNA, the CDR3 is TGCGCCAGCAGCCAAGGAGGGACAGTATTAGGCGAGCAGTACTTC. Translation gives CASSQGGTVLGEQYF.

The chain has TRBV28 and TRBJ2-3; either TRBD1 or TRBD2 may fit D (5 bases each). Germline V gene data show CDR1 as MDHEN and CDR2 as SYDVKM. The V end lost 4 bases, the J end lost 6 bases, and 17 bases lay between the germline ends. This CDR3 contains 15 residues. The DNA of the CDR3 is TGTGCCAGCAGTTCGGGGACCCCAGAGACGGATACGCAGTATTTT. It specifies CASSSGTPETDTQYF.

This chain connects TRBV28 to TRBJ2-7, with 10 bases aligning to TRBD2. J lost 7 bases, V lost 2 bases, and 8 bases had no gene match. The CDR3 sequence is 15 residues long. Germline V gene lookup returns CDR1 MDHEN and CDR2 SYDVKM. The CDR3 is CASSLHLAGASEQYF. CDR3 bases: TGTGCCAGCAGTTTACACCTAGCGGGAGCAAGTGAGCAGTACTTC.

The V call is TRBV7-8, the J call TRBJ2-1, with TRBD2 as a possible D gene (7 bases). V was cut by 7 bases and J by 5 bases, with 18 bases left in between. The CDR3 sequence is 15 residues long. Germline V gene sequence: CDR1 SGHVS, CDR2 FQNEAQ. The CDR3 DNA is TGTGCCAGCACCTACTCGCGGGGGCCAAACAATGAGCAGTTCTTC. Protein sequence: CASTYSRGPNNEQFF. Variable domain in full (rest from reference TRBV7-8 and TRBJ2-1): GAGVSQSPRYKVAKRGQDVALRCDPISGHVSLFWYQQALGQGPEFLTYFQNEAQLDKSGLPSDRFFAERPEGSVSTLKIQRTQQEDSAVYLCASTYSRGPNNEQFFGPGTRLTVL.

The V gene is TRBV7-8, the J gene TRBJ2-5, with D possibly being TRBD2 (6 bases). The DNA end favors TRBJ2-7, so the J call may be wrong. The CDR3 is 15 residues long. Looked up from germline, CDR1 is SGHVS and CDR2 is FQNEAQ. CDR3 DNA sequence: TGTGCCAGCAGCTACGGGCCAGGGAGGTCCTACGAGCAGTACTTC. This gives the protein CASSYGPGRSYEQYF.

This sequence joins TRBV5-1 and TRBJ1-1; D gene ambiguous. The germline V gene encodes CDR1 SGHRS and CDR2 YFSETQ. The CDR3 is made up of 14 amino acids. Trimming took 0 bases from V and 1 from J, leaving 7 bases between them. CDR3 nucleotide sequence: TGCGCCAGCAGCTTGGTGCCAGCGAACACTGAAGCTTTCTTT. Its translation: CASSLVPANTEAFF.

The chain employs TRBV28 and TRBJ2-5; 12 positions match TRBD1. The CDR3 is 16 amino acids. Per the germline V gene, CDR1 is MDHEN and CDR2 is SYDVKM. The junction had 13 bases not matched to a gene; V was cut back by 5 bases and J by 9 bases. The CDR3, as DNA: TGTGCCAGCAGTACATCGGGACAGGGGGCGTTGAGATCCCAGTACTTC. This gives the protein CASSTSGQGALRSQYF.

This sequence joins TRBV9 and TRBJ2-5, with unresolved D. CDR1 SGDLS and CDR2 YYNGEE come from the germline V gene. The CDR3 totals 14 residues. Trimming removed 0 bases from V and 7 bases from J, with 13 bases in between. The CDR3 reads CASSVEGSVGTQYF. CDR3 DNA: TGTGCCAGCAGCGTAGAGGGCAGCGTGGGGACCCAGTACTTC.

The CDR3: CASSQSLFRDRSSGNTIYF. Written as DNA, the CDR3 is TGCGCCAGCAGTCAATCCTTATTCCGTGACAGAAGCTCTGGAAACACCATATATTTT. The chain recombines TRBV23-1 with TRBJ1-3; D is possibly TRBD1 (5 bases). TRBV23-1 is designated an ORF whose function remains uncertain. V was pared by 0 bases and J by 0 bases, with 18 bases between. The CDR3 runs to 19 residues.

This chain's CDR3 is CASSPGRGNYGYTF. CDR3 bases: TGTGCCAGCAGCCCAGGGAGGGGGAACTATGGCTACACCTTC. V and J are TRBV28 and TRBJ1-2; D perhaps matches TRBD1 (6 bases). The ends were cut back, 6 bases at V and 2 bases at J, with 13 bases in the middle. CDR1 is MDHEN, CDR2 SYDVKM, per germline. CDR3 length: 14 residues.

The chain joins TRBV5-8 to TRBJ2-3; D may be TRBD2 (5 bases). The CDR3 totals 16 residues. Germline values: CDR1 SGHTS, CDR2 YDEGEE. V shed 4 bases and J shed 2 bases, with 17 bases lying between them. CDR3 nucleotides: TGTGCCAGCAGCCCGGGGAGAGCCTCGACCACAGATACGCAGTATTTT. Translation: CASSPGRASTTDTQYF.

The genes are TRBV27 and TRBJ2-1; D not certain. The CDR3 runs 11 residues. V was clipped by 4 bases and J by 10 bases, with 8 bases between them. Germline CDR1 is MNHEY and CDR2 is SMNVEV (reference sequence). The CDR3 region has the DNA TGTGCCAGCAGTTGGGGTGCGGAGCAGTTCTTC. Residues: CASSWGAEQFF.

This sequence joins TRBV7-6 and TRBJ2-1, with 7 bases lining up with TRBD2. Germline assignment: CDR1 SGHVS and CDR2 FNYEAQ. CDR3 length: 14 residues. The V gene end was trimmed by 6 bases and the J gene end by 3 bases; junction bases not matched to a gene: 5. The CDR3 reads CASSPGLGYNEQFF. The CDR3 DNA reads TGTGCCAGCAGTCCCGGACTAGGCTACAATGAGCAGTTCTTC.

The chain uses TRBV5-6 and TRBJ2-7, with 8 positions matching TRBD1. J was trimmed by 5 bases and V by 4 bases; bases with no gene match: 11. The V gene's germline CDR1 is SGHDT and CDR2 YYEEEE. The CDR3 extends over 15 amino acids. The CDR3 here is CASSRLGQGLDEQYF. CDR3 nucleotides: TGTGCCAGCAGCCGGCTCGGACAGGGTCTGGACGAGCAGTACTTC. The complete variable domain, with remaining parts taken from reference TRBV5-6 and TRBJ2-7, reads DAGVTQSPTHLIKTRGQQVTLRCSPKSGHDTVSWYQQALGQGPQFIFQYYEEEERQRGNFPDRFSGHQFPNYSSELNVNALLLGDSALYLCASSRLGQGLDEQYFGPGTRLTVT.

This rearrangement joins TRBV10-1 to TRBJ1-1; 8 bases fit TRBD1. Trimming removed 5 bases from V and 4 bases from J; junction bases left unmatched: 3. Germline V gene lookup returns CDR1 WNHNN and CDR2 SYGVQD (reference sequence). The CDR3 covers 13 residues. CDR3: CASSKDRATEAFF. The DNA for the CDR3 is TGCGCCAGCAGTAAGGACAGGGCCACTGAAGCTTTCTTT.

The chain employs TRBV5-1 and TRBJ2-3, with D hard to call. CDR1 and CDR2 from the germline V gene are SGHRS and YFSETQ. The CDR3 spans 15 residues. Trimming left V 1 base short and J 0 bases short, with 9 bases between. The CDR3 here is CASSLNVVSTDTQYF. CDR3 bases: TGCGCCAGCAGCTTGAATGTTGTTAGCACAGATACGCAGTATTTT.

V gene TRBV27 combines with J gene TRBJ2-7; D is perhaps TRBD1 (5 bases). Trimming removed 7 bases from V and 0 bases from J, with 7 bases in between. CDR1 is MNHEY and CDR2 is SMNVEV in the germline V gene (reference sequence). The CDR3 loop spans 12 amino acids. CDR3 nucleotides: TGTGCCAGCAAGGGGATCTCCTACGAGCAGTACTTC. Protein: CASKGISYEQYF.

The CDR3 nucleotides read TGTGCCAGCGCCTATGGGTACGAGCAGTACTTC. Its translation is CASAYGYEQYF. The genes are TRBV28 and TRBJ2-5, with unresolved D. Gene TRBJ2-7 matches the end of the DNA better, so the J call may be wrong. Germline lookup yields CDR1 MDHEN and CDR2 SYDVKM. This CDR3 spans 11 amino acids.

The chain recombines TRBV7-2 with TRBJ1-1, with D possibly matching TRBD1 (5 bases). This CDR3 region has 12 residues. The V end was cut by 4 bases, the J end by 13 bases, with 16 bases between. Germline V lookup: CDR1 SGHTA, CDR2 FQGNSA. CDR3 protein: CASSSSHGAYFF. CDR3 DNA: TGTGCCAGCAGCTCCTCCCACGGGGCCTATTTCTTT.

This chain connects TRBV5-1 to TRBJ1-1; D uncertain. CDR1 is SGHRS and CDR2 is YFSETQ in the germline V gene. This CDR3 has 16 amino acids. Deletions cut 1 base from V and 5 bases from J, with 18 bases between. The CDR3 DNA sequence: TGCGCCAGCAGCTTGAAAGCCCGGGGAGGGTGGACTGAAGCTTTCTTT. It codes for CASSLKARGGWTEAFF.

The rearrangement links TRBV7-9 to TRBJ2-2, with D tentatively TRBD1 or TRBD2 (6 bases each). Per germline, CDR1 SEHNR and CDR2 FQNEAQ (reference sequence). Between the trimmed V and J ends, which lost 0 bases and 4 bases, there was a span of 12 bases. The CDR3 consists of 16 residues. This chain's CDR3 is CASSLAQGGRTGELFF. CDR3 sequence (DNA): TGTGCCAGCAGCTTAGCACAGGGAGGACGCACCGGGGAGCTGTTTTTT.